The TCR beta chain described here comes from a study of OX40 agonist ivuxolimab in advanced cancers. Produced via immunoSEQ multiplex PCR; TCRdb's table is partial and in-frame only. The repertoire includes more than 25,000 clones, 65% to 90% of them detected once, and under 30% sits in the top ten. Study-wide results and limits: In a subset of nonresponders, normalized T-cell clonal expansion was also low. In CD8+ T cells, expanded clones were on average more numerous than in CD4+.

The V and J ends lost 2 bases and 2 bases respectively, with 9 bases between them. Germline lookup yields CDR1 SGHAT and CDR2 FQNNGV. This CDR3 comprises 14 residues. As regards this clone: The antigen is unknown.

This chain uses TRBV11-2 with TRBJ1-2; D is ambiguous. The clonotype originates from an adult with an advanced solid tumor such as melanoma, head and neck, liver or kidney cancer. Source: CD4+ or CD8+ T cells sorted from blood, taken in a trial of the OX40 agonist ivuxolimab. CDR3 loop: CASSLPGPNYGYTF. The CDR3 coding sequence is TGTGCCAGCAGCTTACCCGGGCCAAACTATGGCTACACCTTC.